This is a list of T cell receptor beta chains from one sample in a study of radiotherapy plus CTLA-4 blockade in lung cancer. Profiling relied on immunoSEQ multiplex PCR, and the TCRdb table lists in-frame clones only, not all of them. The repertoire holds 32,000 or so clones, with about 69% as singletons. Sample: peripheral blood, taken from a patient treated with radiotherapy plus ipilimumab. These receptors were taken from a human donor with non-small cell lung cancer that progressed on radiotherapy plus ipilimumab. Each CDR3 is given with its conserved first and last residue. D genes are given only for firm matches. The listing skips clone size in some rows; elsewhere it reads once, few, many or a size class.

V gene	J gene	D gene	clone size	CDR3 protein	CDR3 DNA
TRBV5-4	TRBJ2-7	-	-	CASSPSIQGSSYEQYF	TGTGCCAGCAGCCCCAGTATCCAGGGAAGCTCCTACGAGCAGTACTTC
TRBV6-1	TRBJ2-5	-	-	CASSESPGTRGQETQYF	TGTGCCAGCAGTGAAAGCCCAGGGACGAGGGGACAAGAGACCCAGTACTTC
TRBV7-6	TRBJ1-5	-	-	CASSLDAGSGQPQHF	TGTGCCAGCAGCTTAGATGCAGGGTCAGGTCAGCCCCAGCATTTT
TRBV6-1	TRBJ2-1	-	-	CASSEASYNEQFF	TGTGCCAGCAGTGAGGCCTCCTACAATGAGCAGTTCTTC
TRBV5-1	TRBJ1-3	TRBD1	-	CASSGTGDGNTIYF	TGCGCCAGCAGCGGGACAGGGGATGGAAACACCATATATTTT
TRBV27	TRBJ2-7	-	few	CASSEGNEQYF	TGTGCCAGCAGTGAAGGAAACGAGCAGTACTTC
TRBV11-3	TRBJ2-5	-	-	CASSPGGPYGETQYF	TGTGCCAGCAGCCCGGGGGGCCCTTATGGAGAGACCCAGTACTTC
TRBV7-8	TRBJ1-2	-	-	CASSPTSQSYGYTF	TGTGCCAGCAGCCCGACCTCCCAGAGCTATGGCTACACCTTC
TRBV6-6	TRBJ2-7	-	-	CASSYDLRAGDQYF	TGTGCCAGCAGTTACGATTTGAGGGCAGGTGATCAGTACTTC
TRBV2	TRBJ2-1	TRBD1	-	CASSDMGQGHNEQFF	TGTGCCAGCAGTGATATGGGACAGGGACACAATGAGCAGTTCTTC
TRBV19	TRBJ1-2	TRBD1	-	CASSITQGAYGYTF	TGTGCCAGTAGTATAACCCAGGGGGCATATGGCTACACCTTC
TRBV19	TRBJ1-1	-	-	CASSTARQLNTEAFF	TGTGCCAGTAGTACCGCGCGGCAGTTGAACACTGAAGCTTTCTTT
TRBV9	TRBJ1-6	-	-	CASSVEGNYNSPLHF	TGTGCCAGCAGCGTAGAGGGAAACTATAATTCACCCCTCCACTTT
TRBV7-8	TRBJ1-1	-	-	CASSHLSGNTEAFF	TGTGCCAGCAGCCATTTGTCCGGGAACACTGAAGCTTTCTTT
TRBV6-5	TRBJ1-1	-	-	CASREVGEAFF	TGTGCCAGCAGGGAGGTGGGGGAAGCTTTCTTT
TRBV14	TRBJ1-1	-	-	CASSQVHGNTEAFF	TGTGCCAGCAGCCAAGTCCACGGTAACACTGAAGCTTTCTTT
TRBV11-2	TRBJ2-2	TRBD1	-	CASSRKTGSTGELFF	TGTGCCAGCAGCAGGAAGACAGGGTCCACCGGGGAGCTGTTTTTT
TRBV19	TRBJ1-2	-	few	CASSPDRSYGYTF	TGTGCCAGTAGTCCGGACAGAAGCTATGGCTACACCTTC
TRBV6-1	TRBJ2-7	TRBD2	once	CASSARVSGSSYEQYF	TGTGCCAGCAGTGCCCGGGTTAGCGGGAGCTCCTACGAGCAGTACTTC
TRBV29-1	TRBJ1-2	-	few	CSVEEPGAGGYTF	TGCAGCGTTGAAGAACCGGGGGCGGGAGGCTACACCTTC
TRBV28	TRBJ2-7	TRBD1	once	CASSWDRPGYEQYF	TGTGCCAGCAGTTGGGACAGGCCAGGCTACGAGCAGTACTTC
TRBV28	TRBJ1-5	TRBD1	-	CASRTTGASQPQHF	TGTGCCAGCAGGACAACAGGGGCGAGCCAGCCCCAGCATTTT
TRBV19	TRBJ1-5	-	-	CASSIEGMANQPQHF	TGTGCCAGTAGTATAGAGGGTATGGCCAATCAGCCCCAGCATTTT
TRBV19	TRBJ2-1	-	-	CASKDGVFSSSYNEQFF	TGTGCCAGTAAGGACGGGGTTTTTTCGAGCTCCTACAATGAGCAGTTCTTC
TRBV12-5	TRBJ2-7	TRBD2	-	CASGPSGRASPSYEQYF	TGTGCTAGTGGCCCGTCAGGGAGGGCAAGTCCAAGCTACGAGCAGTACTTC
TRBV2	TRBJ1-2	TRBD1	once	CASSEGGVRGRLTF	TGTGCCAGCAGTGAAGGCGGGGTCAGGGGGCGTCTCACCTTC
TRBV7-6	TRBJ2-2	-	-	CASSSQGVANTGELFF	TGTGCCAGCAGCTCACAGGGCGTTGCGAACACCGGGGAGCTGTTTTTT
TRBV5-1	TRBJ2-5	TRBD2	-	CASSKGLAGLETQYF	TGCGCCAGCAGCAAGGGACTAGCGGGGTTGGAGACCCAGTACTTC
TRBV16	TRBJ1-2	-	-	CASSQSQDSAGGYTF	TGTGCCAGCAGCCAATCGCAGGATTCGGCGGGTGGCTACACCTTC
TRBV13	TRBJ1-2	-	-	CASSYSGSNGYTF	TGTGCCAGCAGCTACTCAGGTTCGAACGGCTACACCTTC
TRBV7-2	TRBJ2-5	TRBD1	few	CASSIFGQGWDQYF	TGTGCCAGCAGCATTTTCGGACAGGGGTGGGACCAGTACTTC
TRBV9	TRBJ2-1	-	-	CASSVADYNEQFF	TGTGCCAGCAGCGTGGCAGATTACAATGAGCAGTTCTTC
TRBV19	TRBJ2-7	TRBD1	-	CASGDRGNYEQYF	TGTGCCAGTGGAGACAGGGGGAACTACGAGCAGTACTTC
TRBV30	TRBJ2-2	-	few	CAWSRGTGELFF	TGTGCCTGGAGTAGAGGGACCGGGGAGCTGTTTTTT
TRBV7-7	TRBJ2-7	-	-	CASSLSAREGDEQYF	TGTGCTAGCAGCTTATCGGCCAGGGAAGGCGACGAGCAGTACTTC
TRBV7-9	TRBJ1-1	TRBD1	-	CASSFNTGDGTEAFF	TGTGCCAGCAGCTTTAATACAGGGGACGGCACTGAAGCTTTCTTT
TRBV28	TRBJ2-7	-	-	CASSSPQGEEQYF	TGTGCCAGCAGTTCCCCACAGGGTGAAGAGCAGTACTTC
TRBV11-2	TRBJ2-3	-	-	CASSLDRGDTQYF	TGTGCCAGCAGCTTAGATCGCGGAGATACGCAGTATTTT
TRBV5-4	TRBJ2-2	TRBD2	-	CASSGTSGPNTGELFF	TGTGCCAGCAGCGGAACTAGCGGGCCGAACACCGGGGAGCTGTTTTTT
TRBV2	TRBJ2-7	-	once	CATTTPRAEQYF	TGTGCCACAACGACCCCTAGGGCCGAGCAGTACTTC
TRBV7-3	TRBJ1-2	-	-	CASSLDGYGYTF	TGTGCCAGCAGTCTCGACGGCTATGGCTACACCTTC
TRBV5-1	TRBJ1-2	-	-	CASSLATGSNYGYTF	TGCGCCAGCAGCTTGGCGACAGGTTCCAACTATGGCTACACCTTC